This passage covers 13 T cell receptor beta chains from one sample sequenced in a study of cytomegalovirus exposure and HLA in healthy donors. With 60 Vbeta and 13 Jbeta primers, the PCR was carried out. The protocol was immunoSEQ multiplex PCR, while the TCRdb copy is restricted to in-frame clones and leaves out a portion. The table includes about 140,000 clones, roughly four fifths detected once. The sequenced sample was PBMCs. Receptors originate from a woman aged 50 to 65 in good health and CMV-seronegative.

This clone was counted only a few times. Germline is not matched at one junction end, which may reflect a read error. Other DNA sequences in the sample encode the same CDR3. V usage is TRBV7-9 and J usage is TRBJ1-2, with D possibly matching TRBD1 (5 bases). The CDR3 contains 12 residues. CDR1 is SEHNR and CDR2 is FQNEAQ in the germline V gene (reference sequence). The CDR3 nucleotides are TGTTCCAGCAGTCCGGGGGGCTATGGCTACACCTTC. Translating gives CSSSPGGYGYTF. Using reference TRBV7-9 and TRBJ1-2 for the parts outside the CDR3, the full variable domain is DTGVSQNPRHKITKRGQNVTFRCDPISEHNRLYWYRQTLGQGPEFLTYFQNEAQLEKSRLLSDRFSAERPKGSFSTLEIQRTEQGDSAMYLCSSSPGGYGYTFGSGTRLTVV.

This chain uses TRBV6-5 with TRBJ2-7; maybe TRBD1 (5 bases). Germline V gene lookup returns CDR1 MNHEY and CDR2 SVGAGI. This CDR3 region has 14 residues. Trimming cost V 6 bases and J 2 bases, with 14 bases left between them. The CDR3 coding sequence is TGTGCCAGCAGGACCAGGGTTTTACCCTACGAGCAGTACTTC. This gives the protein CASRTRVLPYEQYF.

This chain's CDR3 is CASSDSGYQPQHF. CDR3 DNA sequence: TGCGCCAGCAGTGACAGTGGTTATCAGCCCCAGCATTTT. V gene TRBV10-2 combines with J gene TRBJ1-5; no clear D. With 3 bases removed from V and 5 bases from J, the gap between germline ends came to 8 bases. Germline CDR1 WSHSY, CDR2 SAAADI. The CDR3 runs 13 residues.

CDR3 DNA: TGTGCCAGCAGCTCCATACAGGGAGTAGGGACTGAAGCTTTCTTT. This sequence encodes CASSSIQGVGTEAFF. The chain uses TRBV5-8 and TRBJ1-1; D possibly corresponds to TRBD1 (6 bases). The CDR3 contains 15 residues. Trimming removed 3 bases at V and 5 bases at J, with 17 bases between. The V gene's germline CDR1 is SGHTS and CDR2 YDEGEE.

Only one count was recorded for this clone. This sequence joins TRBV9 and TRBJ2-7, with D tentatively TRBD1 (5 bases). CDR3 length: 14 amino acids. The germline V gene has CDR1 SGDLS and CDR2 YYNGEE. Between the trimmed V and J ends, which lost 0 bases and 6 bases, there was a span of 13 bases. This chain's CDR3 is CASSVVDMPSEQYF. The DNA of the CDR3 is TGTGCCAGCAGCGTAGTGGACATGCCATCCGAGCAGTACTTC.

The CDR3 DNA reads as TGTGCCAGCCGACAGGAGATGAACACTGAAGCTTTCTTT. Protein: CASRQEMNTEAFF. The chain is built from TRBV2 and TRBJ1-1; D is possibly TRBD1 (6 bases). Trimming shortened V by 8 bases and J by 0 bases, and 10 bases separated the two germline ends. This CDR3 comprises 13 residues. The germline gives CDR1 SNHLY, CDR2 FYNNEI.

This clone was recorded a few times. The genes are TRBV27 and TRBJ1-1; D ambiguous. V gave up 3 bases and J gave up 1 base, with 6 bases separating them. This CDR3 region has 13 residues. Germline-derived CDR1 and CDR2 are MNHEY and SMNVEV (reference sequence). CDR3 coding DNA: TGTGCCAGCAGTTTTTCCAGGAACACTGAAGCTTTCTTT. This sequence encodes CASSFSRNTEAFF.

This clone was counted a few times. The chain carries TRBV9 and TRBJ2-3; 7 bases are shared with TRBD1. The V gene end was trimmed by 3 bases and the J gene end by 7 bases; junction bases not matched to a gene: 11. CDR3 length equals 15 residues. Germline V lookup: CDR1 SGDLS, CDR2 YYNGEE. In DNA, the CDR3 is TGTGCCAGCAGCGCCCGGGACAGTGAATCACATACGCAGTATTTT. This codes for CASSARDSESHTQYF.

This chain joins TRBV4-2 and TRBJ2-1; 8 bases are shared with TRBD1. The junction had 5 bases not matched to a gene; V was cut back by 4 bases and J by 0 bases. From germline, CDR1 is LGHNA and CDR2 YNFKEQ. This CDR3 region has 16 residues. In DNA, the CDR3 is TGTGCCAGCAGCCCCCGGACAGGGAGCTCCTACAATGAGCAGTTCTTC. This gives the protein CASSPRTGSSYNEQFF.

J is TRBJ1-5 and V is TRBV6-5; TRBD1 aligns across 7 bases. The V segment lost 5 bases and the J segment 3 bases; nucleotides outside the gene matches: 4. CDR1 is MNHEY and CDR2 is SVGAGI in the germline V gene. This CDR3 region has 14 residues. CDR3: CASSKDRDNQPQHF. DNA for the CDR3: TGTGCCAGCAGTAAAGACAGGGACAATCAGCCCCAGCATTTT.

The gene calls are TRBV4-2 and TRBJ1-1; tentative D call: TRBD1 (5 bases). In germline, CDR1 is LGHNA, CDR2 YNFKEQ. CDR3 length: 15 amino acids. V dropped 2 bases and J dropped 6 bases, with 16 bases sitting between them. The CDR3 is CASSQSEGRGSEAFF. The CDR3 DNA reads TGTGCCAGCAGCCAATCAGAAGGGCGGGGGTCTGAAGCTTTCTTT.

The chain links TRBV6-5 to TRBJ1-1; unclear D gene. CDR1 MNHEY and CDR2 SVGAGI come from the germline V gene. Trimming cost V 5 bases and J 0 bases, with 10 bases left between them. This CDR3 contains 14 residues. CDR3 DNA sequence: TGTGCCAGCAGTAACAATAATATGAACACTGAAGCTTTCTTT. Translating gives CASSNNNMNTEAFF.

The chain has TRBV5-6 and TRBJ2-4; 7 bases line up with TRBD1. This CDR3 has 17 amino acids. V lost 5 bases and J lost 0; bases outside the gene matches: 11. CDR1 and CDR2 (germline): SGHDT, YYEEEE. The CDR3 here is CASSTRNRGLAKNIQYF. The CDR3 DNA follows: TGTGCCAGCAGTACCCGGAACAGGGGTCTAGCCAAAAACATTCAGTACTTC. The variable domain in full, completed from reference TRBV5-6 and TRBJ2-4, reads DAGVTQSPTHLIKTRGQQVTLRCSPKSGHDTVSWYQQALGQGPQFIFQYYEEEERQRGNFPDRFSGHQFPNYSSELNVNALLLGDSALYLCASSTRNRGLAKNIQYFGAGTRLSVL.